The T cell receptor (beta chain) under discussion was sequenced for a study of blood T cell repertoires in COVID-19. For the study at large: Nucleic acid was either cDNA or gDNA, and it came from T cells, B-cell-depleted T cells, or PBMCs.

Germline-derived CDR1 and CDR2 are MDHEN and SYDVKM. Trimming stripped 2 bases from V and 8 bases from J, with 15 bases between. The CDR3 sequence is 14 residues long. Methods used by the authors: Nucleated cell counts were estimated from reference gene primer amplification. The assay was immunoSEQ multiplex PCR, and TCRdb's table has in-frame clones only and misses some. D and trimming come from the DNA, and the V and J calls and clone size come from that table. The table shows 210,000 or so clones, with about 83% occurring only once. This clone was counted only a few times. This rearrangement joins TRBV28 to TRBJ1-2, with a possible D match to TRBD1 (5 bases). The sequence was obtained from a woman between 45 and 60 years old with active or convalescent COVID-19. The specimen sequenced was peripheral blood. As DNA, the CDR3 is TGTGCCAGCAGTTTAGGCTCAAGGAAGGGGGGCTACACCTTC. It specifies CASSLGSRKGGYTF.